One sample yielded the 14 T cell receptor beta chains listed below, sequenced in a study of shared clonotypes between healthy human individuals. Profiled with immunoSEQ multiplex PCR; TCRdb holds only in-frame clones, not every one. The sample has about 1 million clones; about 76% are singletons. The sample comprised memory CD4+ T cells sorted from blood. Sample subset: CD45RA-negative fraction. These receptor sequences come from a man between 18 and 29 years old in good health.

The CDR3 coding sequence is TGTGCCAGCAGTAGTCCACAGGGGGTCGGTGAAAAACTGTTTTTT. Translation gives CASSSPQGVGEKLFF. This rearrangement joins TRBV28 to TRBJ1-4, with 8 positions matching TRBD1. The CDR3 consists of 15 residues. V gave up 5 bases and J gave up 7 bases; unmatched junction bases: 9. Germline assignment: CDR1 MDHEN and CDR2 SYDVKM. The entire variable domain, with the rest obtained from reference TRBV28 and TRBJ1-4, is as follows: DVKVTQSSRYLVKRTGEKVFLECVQDMDHENMFWYRQDPGLGLRLIYFSYDVKMKEKGDIPEGYSVSREKKERFSLILESASTNQTSMYLCASSSPQGVGEKLFFGSGTQLSVL.

On this clone itself: Within the sample, other DNA sequences also encode this same CDR3. The rearrangement uses TRBV18 and TRBJ2-3; 7 nucleotides agree with TRBD2. V was pared by 6 bases and J by 2 bases, with 5 bases of the junction left unmatched. Germline assignment: CDR1 KGHSH and CDR2 LQKENI. This CDR3 spans 14 amino acids. CDR3 DNA sequence: TGTGCCAGCTCCAGCGGGACCTACACAGATACGCAGTATTTT. Protein: CASSSGTYTDTQYF.

Comment on this clone: Other DNA sequences of this sample code for an identical CDR3. The V call is TRBV11-2, the J call TRBJ2-7; D is unresolved. The V and J ends lost 5 bases and 2 bases respectively, with 7 bases between them. CDR3 length: 12 amino acids. Germline values: CDR1 SGHAT, CDR2 FQNNGV. This CDR3 reads CASSPGPYEQYF. In DNA, the CDR3 is TGTGCCAGCAGCCCCGGACCCTACGAGCAGTACTTC.

This clone occurred once. In DNA, the CDR3 is TGTGCCACGGGACAGGCGATAAGGGGCTACACCTTC. Translation: CATGQAIRGYTF. The chain uses TRBV6-1 and TRBJ1-2; TRBD1 agrees at 8 bases. Germline values: CDR1 MNHNS, CDR2 SASEGT. V was pared by 10 bases and J by 8 bases, with 9 bases of the junction left unmatched. The CDR3 extends over 12 amino acids.

The gene calls are TRBV25-1 and TRBJ1-1, with unresolved D. This CDR3 has 13 amino acids. Per the germline V gene, CDR1 is MGHDK and CDR2 is SYGVNS. V shed 4 bases and J shed 4 bases, with 10 bases lying between them. The CDR3 sequence is CASSGPHLTEAFF. The CDR3 DNA sequence: TGTGCCAGCAGTGGACCGCATCTCACTGAAGCTTTCTTT.

The rearrangement uses TRBV7-9 and TRBJ1-2; no firm D call. CDR3 size: 16 residues. Trimming removed 2 bases from V and 6 bases from J, with 19 bases in between. Germline CDR1 reads SEHNR; CDR2 reads FQNEAQ (reference sequence). The CDR3 DNA reads as TGTGCCAGCAGCTTACCGATCAGCCAGTCCTCCGATGGCTACACCTTC. As protein: CASSLPISQSSDGYTF. The full variable domain, in which reference TRBV7-9 and TRBJ1-2 provide the parts outside the CDR3, is DTGVSQNPRHKITKRGQNVTFRCDPISEHNRLYWYRQTLGQGPEFLTYFQNEAQLEKSRLLSDRFSAERPKGSFSTLEIQRTEQGDSAMYLCASSLPISQSSDGYTFGSGTRLTVV.

In this sample, this clone turned up a few times. This chain uses TRBV5-4 with TRBJ2-1; 7 positions match TRBD2. The length of the CDR3 is 14 residues. J lost 7 bases, V lost 1 base, and 5 bases had no gene match. Germline lookup yields CDR1 SGHNT and CDR2 YYREEE (reference sequence). The DNA of the CDR3 is TGTGCCAGCAGCTTGACTAGCGAGAAGAATGAGCAGTTCTTC. It specifies CASSLTSEKNEQFF.

The chain combines TRBV7-8 with TRBJ2-7; 7 nucleotides agree with TRBD1. Germline-derived CDR1 and CDR2 are SGHVS and FQNEAQ. The trim removed 6 bases at V and 4 bases at J, leaving 6 bases unmatched. The CDR3 consists of 13 residues. In nucleotides, the CDR3 is TGTGCCAGCAGTCCATTCAGGGGGTACGAGCAGTACTTC. This codes for CASSPFRGYEQYF.

On this clone: The identical CDR3 is also encoded by other nucleotide sequences in the sample. The V and J genes are TRBV18 and TRBJ2-5; 12 nucleotides line up with TRBD2. This CDR3 has 16 amino acids. Germline V lookup: CDR1 KGHSH, CDR2 LQKENI. V was clipped by 3 bases and J by 2 bases; unmatched bases: 4. The CDR3 nucleotides read TGTGCCAGCTCACCCAGACTAGCGGGGGAGCAAGAGACCCAGTACTTC. It translates to CASSPRLAGEQETQYF.

The chain recombines TRBV5-4 with TRBJ1-1; D is ambiguous. CDR3 size: 14 residues. Germline CDR1 and CDR2: SGHNT and YYREEE (reference sequence). The ends were cut back, 0 bases at V and 1 base at J, with 7 bases in the middle. DNA for the CDR3: TGTGCCAGCAGCTTGGCGAATCCGAACACTGAAGCTTTCTTT. This codes for CASSLANPNTEAFF.

The chain recombines TRBV7-9 with TRBJ1-1; 7 nucleotides match TRBD1. Trimming took 5 bases from V and 4 from J; bases not matched to a gene: 7. Germline V gene data show CDR1 as SEHNR and CDR2 as FQNEAQ (reference sequence). The CDR3 consists of 14 residues. The CDR3: CASSPQQGSTEAFF. The CDR3 DNA reads TGTGCCAGCAGCCCCCAACAGGGGAGCACTGAAGCTTTCTTT.

This clone was observed a handful of times. The chain combines TRBV4-3 with TRBJ1-1; 8 positions agree with TRBD1. The CDR3 length is 15 residues. V trimming: 0 bases; J trimming: 10 bases; junction bases outside the gene matches: 10. From germline, CDR1 is LGHNA and CDR2 YSLEER. CDR3 sequence: CASSQETGGTYAAFF. The CDR3 nucleotides are TGCGCCAGCAGCCAAGAAACAGGGGGGACCTACGCAGCTTTCTTT.

J is TRBJ2-7 and V is TRBV9; a possible D gene is TRBD1 (5 bases). Between the trimmed V and J ends, which lost 3 bases and 2 bases, there was a span of 12 bases. The germline V gene has CDR1 SGDLS and CDR2 YYNGEE. The CDR3 is made up of 14 amino acids. The CDR3 is CASSGTTLPYEQYF. The CDR3 DNA sequence: TGTGCCAGCAGCGGGACAACACTGCCCTACGAGCAGTACTTC. Full variable domain (remainder filled in from reference TRBV9 and TRBJ2-7): DSGVTQTPKHLITATGQRVTLRCSPRSGDLSVYWYQQSLDQGLQFLIQYYNGEERAKGNILERFSAQQFPDLHSELNLSSLELGDSALYFCASSGTTLPYEQYFGPGTRLTVT.

The CDR3 sequence is CASSPRDGVYNEQFF. The CDR3 nucleotides are TGTGCCAGCAGCCCGAGGGACGGAGTCTACAATGAGCAGTTCTTC. V is TRBV7-9 and J is TRBJ2-1; either TRBD1 or TRBD2 may fit D (5 bases each). Per germline, CDR1 SEHNR and CDR2 FQNEAQ (reference sequence). The CDR3 is 15 residues long. Deletions cut 5 bases from V and 3 bases from J, with 14 bases between.